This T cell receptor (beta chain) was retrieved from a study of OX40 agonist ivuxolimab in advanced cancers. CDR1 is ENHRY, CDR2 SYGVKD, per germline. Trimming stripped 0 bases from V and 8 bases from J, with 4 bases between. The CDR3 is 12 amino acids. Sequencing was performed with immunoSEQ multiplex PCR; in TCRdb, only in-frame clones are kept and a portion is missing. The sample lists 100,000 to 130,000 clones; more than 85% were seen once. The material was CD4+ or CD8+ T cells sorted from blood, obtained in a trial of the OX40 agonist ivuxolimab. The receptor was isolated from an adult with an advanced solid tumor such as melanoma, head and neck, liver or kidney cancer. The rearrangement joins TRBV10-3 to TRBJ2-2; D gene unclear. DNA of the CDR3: TGTGCCATCAGTGAGTCTGAGGGGGAGCTGTTTTTT. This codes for CAISESEGELFF.